What follows is one TCR beta chain and its context. Its antigen is as yet unknown. This sample stems from a study of follicular helper T cells after annual influenza vaccination. About the research overall: Across the 2013-2014, 2014-2015 and 2015-2016 vaccination seasons, some subjects were resampled.

Libraries were prepared by immunoSEQ multiplex PCR; TCRdb keeps only in-frame clonotypes and omits some of them. The sample includes about 11,000 clones, roughly 85% of them seen just once. Trimming left V 5 bases short and J 2 bases short, with 18 bases between. Germline CDR1 is SGHNT and CDR2 is YENEEA. This CDR3 is 17 amino acids long. Whole-study results and caveats: Yearly vaccinations repeatedly recalled conserved clonotypes in ICOS+CD38+ cTfh.

The input for sequencing was CXCR5- memory CD4+ T cells sorted from blood, taken 6 weeks after influenza vaccination. The chain recombines TRBV11-3 with TRBJ2-2; maybe TRBD1 (6 bases). This sequence was found in an adult who received the influenza vaccine. CDR3 sequence (DNA): TGTGCCAGCAGCGTCAACTTGGGGGCCGCTAACACCGGGGAGCTGTTTTTT. Protein sequence: CASSVNLGAANTGELFF.